The clone carrying this TCR beta chain was seen a handful of times. Its antigen is unknown. It was with 60 Vbeta and 13 Jbeta primers that the PCR ran. Sequencing was performed with immunoSEQ multiplex PCR; in TCRdb, only in-frame clones are kept and a portion is missing. The sample lists 200,000 to 250,000 clones; about 80% were seen once. The record originates from a study of cytomegalovirus exposure and HLA in healthy donors. The wider study: A preliminary data release comprised around 85 million unique TCRs obtained from HLA-typed donors.

General study points: Donors belonging to an Asian-associated ancestry cluster reportedly showed fewer N-insertions in productive TCRs than the approximately 670-donor mean, according to what a later analysis found.

The CDR3 has 13 amino acids. CDR1 and CDR2 (germline): SGHRS, YFSETQ. V lost 7 bases to trimming and J lost 8 bases, with 15 bases between them. This chain joins TRBV5-1 and TRBJ2-2; D might be TRBD1 (6 bases). Sequencing was carried out using PBMCs. This clonotype was obtained from a woman aged 40 to 49 in good health and CMV-seronegative. The CDR3 DNA follows: TGCGCCAGCGGCGACCTTACAGGGGGGGAGCTGTTTTTT. Its translation is CASGDLTGGELFF.